These 31 T cell receptor beta chains share one sample of origin, sequenced in a study of cytomegalovirus exposure and HLA in healthy donors. Profiling relied on immunoSEQ multiplex PCR, and the TCRdb table lists in-frame clones only, not all of them. The table records 150,000 to 200,000 clones, about 85% of them present only once. Material: PBMCs. The receptors were gathered from a man younger than 35 in good health and CMV-seropositive.

The rearrangement uses TRBV11-2 and TRBJ1-1; D uncertain. CDR3 length equals 11 residues. V was pared by 5 bases and J by 10 bases, with 11 bases between. Germline V gene lookup returns CDR1 SGHAT and CDR2 FQNNGV. The CDR3 bases are TGTGCCAGCAGCCTCCTCGGAGGAGCTTTCTTT. Amino acid sequence: CASSLLGGAFF.

The rearrangement uses TRBV7-9 and TRBJ2-5; 9 bases align to TRBD1. Germline V CDR1 and CDR2: SEHNR, FQNEAQ (reference sequence). The CDR3 contains 15 residues. V shed 6 bases and J 5 bases; nucleotides not matched to a gene: 10. The CDR3 loop is CASSHGTGKGETQYF. DNA of the CDR3: TGTGCCAGCAGTCACGGGACAGGGAAGGGGGAGACCCAGTACTTC.

The CDR3 sequence: CASSVVDSGSSWNTQYF. CDR3 DNA: TGTGCCAGCAGCGTAGTTGATAGCGGGAGTTCTTGGAATACGCAGTATTTT. This sequence joins TRBV9 and TRBJ2-3, with 9 bases matching TRBD2. Germline CDR1 is SGDLS and CDR2 is YYNGEE. The CDR3 covers 17 residues. Trimming removed 0 bases from V and 7 bases from J; junction bases left unmatched: 12.

The chain is built from TRBV5-6 and TRBJ2-5, with 9 nucleotides matching TRBD1. The J segment lost 5 bases and the V segment lost 6 bases, leaving 14 bases of the junction unmatched. Germline CDR1 and CDR2: SGHDT and YYEEEE. The CDR3 is 16 amino acids. For the CDR3, the DNA is TGTGCCAGCATGAATACCTTACGAGGACAGGGGGAGACCCAGTACTTC. Protein: CASMNTLRGQGETQYF.

The chain recombines TRBV9 with TRBJ2-4; a possible D gene is TRBD1 (6 bases). CDR1 is SGDLS, CDR2 YYNGEE, per germline. V lost 2 bases and J 1 base, leaving 10 bases between the germline ends. This CDR3 has 15 amino acids. CDR3 in DNA: TGTGCCAGCAGCGTCTCTACAGGGGCCAAAAACATTCAGTACTTC. It specifies CASSVSTGAKNIQYF. Using reference TRBV9 and TRBJ2-4 for the parts outside the CDR3, the full variable domain is DSGVTQTPKHLITATGQRVTLRCSPRSGDLSVYWYQQSLDQGLQFLIQYYNGEERAKGNILERFSAQQFPDLHSELNLSSLELGDSALYFCASSVSTGAKNIQYFGAGTRLSVL.

The genes are TRBV9 and TRBJ2-7; TRBD2 matches 11 bases. The J segment lost 5 bases and the V segment lost 1 base, leaving 17 bases of the junction unmatched. This CDR3 has 19 amino acids. Per the germline V gene, CDR1 is SGDLS and CDR2 is YYNGEE. The CDR3 region has the DNA TGTGCCAGCAGCGTAATCCCATTCGGCTCTAGCGGGAGGATCGACGAGCAGTACTTC. Amino acids: CASSVIPFGSSGRIDEQYF.

The J gene is TRBJ2-2, the V gene TRBV28; D may be TRBD2 (6 bases). V was trimmed by 6 bases and J by 8 bases, leaving 22 bases between them. This CDR3 is 16 amino acids long. Germline loops: CDR1 MDHEN, CDR2 SYDVKM. CDR3 nucleotides: TGTGCCAGCAGCGCCCGTCGAGGGGTAGGAGGGGGGGAGCTGTTTTTT. Translating gives CASSARRGVGGGELFF.

This clone was found a few times. The CDR3 coding sequence is TGTGCCAGCAGCTCCGACGGGGTGGGGAATCAGCCCCAGCATTTT. Translating gives CASSSDGVGNQPQHF. This chain joins TRBV7-9 and TRBJ1-5; D gene uncertain. The CDR3 contains 15 residues. V lost 4 bases and J 4 bases, leaving 14 bases between the germline ends. CDR1 and CDR2 from the germline V gene are SEHNR and FQNEAQ (reference sequence).

The CDR3 coding sequence is TGCGCCAGTTGGACCGGGACTTTGATATCCTACGAGCAGTACTTC. It yields the protein CASWTGTLISYEQYF. The chain carries TRBV10-2 and TRBJ2-7, with TRBD2 as a possible D gene (6 bases). The CDR3 is made up of 15 amino acids. V lost 9 bases to trimming and J lost 1 base, with 19 bases between them. Germline CDR1 and CDR2: WSHSY and SAAADI.

This chain links TRBV7-7 with TRBJ2-5; no firm D call. CDR1 SSHAT and CDR2 FNYEAQ come from the germline V gene (reference sequence). Trimming took 2 bases from V and 2 from J, leaving 12 bases between them. CDR3 size: 15 residues. The CDR3: CASSLWSGLQETQYF. CDR3 coding DNA: TGTGCCAGCAGCTTATGGTCAGGATTACAAGAGACCCAGTACTTC.

This chain uses TRBV7-9 with TRBJ2-7, with D tentatively TRBD2 (5 bases). V lost 7 bases, J lost 3 bases, and 7 bases lay in between. The CDR3 runs to 11 residues. The germline CDR1 and CDR2 sequences are SEHNR and FQNEAQ (reference sequence). The CDR3 nucleotides read TGTGCCAGCACACGGGGCTACGAGCAGTACTTC. This sequence encodes CASTRGYEQYF.

The chain is built from TRBV5-1 and TRBJ2-1, with 7 bases lining up with TRBD2. Per the germline V gene, CDR1 is SGHRS and CDR2 is YFSETQ. The V and J ends lost 4 bases and 0 bases, in that order; junction bases with no gene match: 7. CDR3 length equals 16 residues. The CDR3 sequence: CASSPRRESSYNEQFF. CDR3 DNA: TGCGCCAGCAGCCCTCGGCGGGAGAGCTCCTACAATGAGCAGTTCTTC.

V is TRBV19 and J is TRBJ1-1; a weak D match, TRBD1 (6 bases). The CDR3 has 19 residues. Trimming took 7 bases from V and 1 from J, leaving 28 bases between them. CDR1 and CDR2 from the germline V gene are LNHDA and SQIVND (reference sequence). The CDR3 DNA follows: TGTGCCAGTAAACCCGAACTCTCAACAGGGCCCAAAACGAACACTGAAGCTTTCTTT. Protein sequence: CASKPELSTGPKTNTEAFF.

The chain employs TRBV30 and TRBJ1-5, with D hard to call. The CDR3 runs to 12 residues. Trimming left V 3 bases short and J 12 bases short, with 15 bases between. Germline V gene sequence: CDR1 GTSNPN, CDR2 SVGIG (reference sequence). CDR3 in amino acids: CAWRAADGRQHF. The CDR3 nucleotides are TGTGCCTGGAGAGCGGCAGACGGGCGCCAGCATTTT.

The chain recombines TRBV19 with TRBJ2-2, with 15 bases that match TRBD2. This CDR3 contains 17 residues. Germline CDR1 reads LNHDA; CDR2 reads SQIVND (reference sequence). The trim removed 9 bases at V and 4 bases at J, leaving 9 bases unmatched. The CDR3 here is CARHGLAGGPGTGELFF. Written as DNA, the CDR3 is TGTGCCAGACATGGACTAGCGGGGGGGCCGGGCACCGGGGAGCTGTTTTTT.

The V and J genes are TRBV12-5 and TRBJ1-5, with 7 positions matching TRBD1. V shed 4 bases and J 1 base; nucleotides not matched to a gene: 7. CDR1 is LGHNT and CDR2 is FRNRAP in the germline V gene. This CDR3 has 16 residues. The CDR3 region is CASGSRQGPSNQPQHF. The CDR3 region has the DNA TGTGCTAGTGGTTCCCGACAGGGCCCAAGCAATCAGCCCCAGCATTTT.

The CDR3 bases are TGTGCCAGCAGTTACTCAGCGGGATCCTCTGGAAACACCATATATTTT. It encodes CASSYSAGSSGNTIYF. The chain recombines TRBV6-5 with TRBJ1-3; D not resolved. CDR1 and CDR2 from the germline V gene are MNHEY and SVGAGI. Trimming took 0 bases from V and 0 from J, leaving 9 bases between them. The CDR3 sequence is 16 residues long.

This sequence joins TRBV28 and TRBJ1-2; no clear D. The CDR3 length is 11 residues. The V gene lost 5 bases and the J gene lost 10 bases, with 11 bases spanning the gap. Germline V gives CDR1 MDHEN, CDR2 SYDVKM. The CDR3 spells CASSAEGYYTF. The CDR3 coding sequence is TGTGCCAGCAGTGCGGAGGGTTACTACACCTTC.

The CDR3 sequence is CAWSLGVGTEAFF. Written as DNA, the CDR3 is TGTGCCTGGAGTTTAGGGGTTGGAACTGAAGCTTTCTTT. This chain joins TRBV30 and TRBJ1-1; D is possibly TRBD1 (5 bases). The CDR3 has 13 amino acids. V was trimmed by 2 bases and J by 5 bases, leaving 12 bases between them. The V gene's germline CDR1 is GTSNPN and CDR2 SVGIG (reference sequence). The full variable domain, with the rest looked up from reference TRBV30 and TRBJ1-1, is SQTIHQWPATLVQPVGSPLSLECTVEGTSNPNLYWYRQAAGRGLQLLFYSVGIGQISSEVPQNLSASRPQDRQFILSSKKLLLSDSGFYLCAWSLGVGTEAFFGQGTRLTVV.

This clone was detected once. CDR3 in amino acids: CASSERDSPRPNYGYTF. The CDR3 DNA follows: TGTGCCAGCAGTGAACGGGACAGCCCCAGACCCAACTATGGCTACACCTTC. J is TRBJ1-2 and V is TRBV6-1, with 7 bases fitting TRBD1. The junction had 11 bases not matched to a gene; V was cut back by 2 bases and J by 2 bases. CDR3 length equals 17 residues. CDR1 and CDR2 from the germline V gene are MNHNS and SASEGT.

This clone was detected ten times or more. The chain joins TRBV5-6 to TRBJ2-1, with no clear D. This CDR3 contains 17 residues. Germline V lookup: CDR1 SGHDT, CDR2 YYEEEE. V dropped 1 base and J dropped 4 bases, with 18 bases sitting between them. Written as DNA, the CDR3 is TGTGCCAGCAGCTTGAACAGTCTGAGCCTACAATACAATGAGCAGTTCTTC. It encodes CASSLNSLSLQYNEQFF.

V is TRBV13 and J is TRBJ2-2; D may be TRBD2 (6 bases). This CDR3 comprises 17 residues. V lost 3 bases and J 1 base, leaving 15 bases between the germline ends. From germline, CDR1 is PRHDT and CDR2 FYEKMQ (reference sequence). The CDR3 is CASSFIRGLLNTGELFF. DNA for the CDR3: TGTGCCAGCAGCTTCATAAGGGGACTTTTGAACACCGGGGAGCTGTTTTTT.

J is TRBJ2-1 and V is TRBV7-6; no clear D gene. The length of the CDR3 is 14 residues. Germline CDR1 is SGHVS and CDR2 is FNYEAQ. With 5 bases removed from V and 0 bases from J, the gap between germline ends came to 8 bases. The CDR3 reads CASSAESSYNEQFF. CDR3 bases: TGTGCCAGCAGCGCAGAATCCTCCTACAATGAGCAGTTCTTC.

The chain joins TRBV2 to TRBJ2-7; TRBD1 matches at 9 bases. Unmatched junction bases numbered 10, after V lost 6 bases and J lost 4 bases. Germline V gene sequence: CDR1 SNHLY, CDR2 FYNNEI. This CDR3 is built from 15 residues. The CDR3 nucleotides read TGTGCCAGCAGGTCGGGACAGGGAAGAGGATACGAGCAGTACTTC. Amino acids: CASRSGQGRGYEQYF. The full variable domain, rest sourced from reference TRBV2 and TRBJ2-7, is EPEVTQTPSHQVTQMGQEVILRCVPISNHLYFYWYRQILGQKVEFLVSFYNNEISEKSEIFDDQFSVERPDGSNFTLKIRSTKLEDSAMYFCASRSGQGRGYEQYFGPGTRLTVT.

The chain is built from TRBV28 and TRBJ2-1; 10 bases are a match to TRBD2. CDR1 and CDR2 (germline): MDHEN, SYDVKM. The CDR3 runs 14 residues. V was pared by 7 bases and J by 9 bases, with 9 bases of the junction left unmatched. The CDR3 spells CASNSGRALGEQFF. The CDR3 DNA reads TGTGCCAGCAACAGCGGGAGGGCCCTGGGTGAGCAGTTCTTC.

The CDR3 sequence is CASSPLMGASRDTQYF. The CDR3 nucleotides are TGTGCCAGCAGCCCGCTGATGGGGGCGTCTAGGGATACGCAGTATTTT. The V gene is TRBV7-9, the J gene TRBJ2-3, with D possibly TRBD1 on 6 matching bases. CDR1 and CDR2 (germline): SEHNR, FQNEAQ (reference sequence). V lost 5 bases and J 6 bases, leaving 21 bases between the germline ends. The CDR3 extends over 16 amino acids. Full variable domain (remainder filled in from reference TRBV7-9 and TRBJ2-3): DTGVSQNPRHKITKRGQNVTFRCDPISEHNRLYWYRQTLGQGPEFLTYFQNEAQLEKSRLLSDRFSAERPKGSFSTLEIQRTEQGDSAMYLCASSPLMGASRDTQYFGPGTRLTVL.

Here the CDR3 DNA reads TGTGCCTGGAGTCCTACAGGGATTGAGCAGTTCTTC. Translated: CAWSPTGIEQFF. The V call is TRBV30, the J call TRBJ2-1; tentatively, D is TRBD1 (6 bases). The germline CDR1 and CDR2 sequences are GTSNPN and SVGIG (reference sequence). This CDR3 spans 12 amino acids. V lost 2 bases and J 9 bases, leaving 11 bases between the germline ends.

This clone was seen a few times. The rearrangement links TRBV27 to TRBJ1-5; the D is unclear. Trimming removed 5 bases from V and 4 bases from J, with 6 bases in between. The CDR3 has 12 residues. CDR1 is MNHEY and CDR2 is SMNVEV in the germline V gene (reference sequence). The CDR3 DNA reads as TGTGCCAGCAGTCCGAGTAATCAGCCCCAGCATTTT. Amino acids: CASSPSNQPQHF.

The chain has TRBV30 and TRBJ2-5; weak D call: TRBD2 (7 bases). CDR1 and CDR2 from the germline V gene are GTSNPN and SVGIG (reference sequence). The V and J ends lost 0 bases and 0 bases respectively, with 11 bases between them. The CDR3 contains 15 residues. The CDR3 DNA reads as TGTGCCTGGAGTGTACAGGGAGGGTACCAAGAGACCCAGTACTTC. It specifies CAWSVQGGYQETQYF. Full variable domain (missing parts from reference TRBV30 and TRBJ2-5): SQTIHQWPATLVQPVGSPLSLECTVEGTSNPNLYWYRQAAGRGLQLLFYSVGIGQISSEVPQNLSASRPQDRQFILSSKKLLLSDSGFYLCAWSVQGGYQETQYFGPGTRLLVL.

The chain is built from TRBV5-4 and TRBJ2-5; D not resolved. V was clipped by 0 bases and J by 5 bases, with 11 bases between them. CDR3 length: 14 amino acids. CDR1 is SGHNT and CDR2 is YYREEE in the germline V gene (reference sequence). In nucleotides, the CDR3 is TGTGCCAGCAGCTTGGCGGGTGTCAAGGAGACCCAGTACTTC. This codes for CASSLAGVKETQYF.

In this sample, this clone turned up once. The genes are TRBV28 and TRBJ2-2; 7 bases align to TRBD2. The germline CDR1 and CDR2 sequences are MDHEN and SYDVKM. With V trimmed by 10 bases and J by 1 base, 12 bases remained unmatched. The CDR3 runs to 16 residues. The DNA of the CDR3 is TGTGCCACCAGGCTGGGGGGGAGAGGGAACACCGGGGAGCTGTTTTTT. Translation gives CATRLGGRGNTGELFF.